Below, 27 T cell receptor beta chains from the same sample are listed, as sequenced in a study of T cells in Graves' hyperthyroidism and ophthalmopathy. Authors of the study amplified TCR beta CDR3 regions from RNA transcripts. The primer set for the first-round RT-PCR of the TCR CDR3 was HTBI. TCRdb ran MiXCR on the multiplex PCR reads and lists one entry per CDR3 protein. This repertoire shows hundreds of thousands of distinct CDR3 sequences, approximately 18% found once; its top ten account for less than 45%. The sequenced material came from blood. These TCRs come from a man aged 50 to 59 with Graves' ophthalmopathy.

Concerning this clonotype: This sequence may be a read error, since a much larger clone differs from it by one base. CDR3 sequence (DNA): TGTGCCAACAGCTTAGAGAGGGGGCTCCGAGAGACCCAGTACTTC. The encoded protein is CANSLERGLRETQYF. The chain couples TRBV11-1 to TRBJ2-5; TRBD1 matches at 7 bases. The CDR3 runs to 15 residues. Germline V gives CDR1 SGHAT, CDR2 FQDESV (reference sequence).

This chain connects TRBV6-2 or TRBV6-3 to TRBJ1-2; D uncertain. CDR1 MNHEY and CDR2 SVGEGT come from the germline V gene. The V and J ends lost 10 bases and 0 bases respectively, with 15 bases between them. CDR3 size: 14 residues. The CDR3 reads CATLGRLSNYGYTF. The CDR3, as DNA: TGTGCCACCCTCGGGAGGCTTTCTAACTATGGCTACACCTTC.

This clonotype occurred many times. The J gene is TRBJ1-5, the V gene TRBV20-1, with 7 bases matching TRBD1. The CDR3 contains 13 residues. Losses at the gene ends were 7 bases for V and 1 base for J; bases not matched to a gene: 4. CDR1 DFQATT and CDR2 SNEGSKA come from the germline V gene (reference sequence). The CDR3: CSVPRGSNQPQHF. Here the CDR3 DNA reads TGCAGTGTACCCAGGGGGAGCAATCAGCCCCAGCATTTT.

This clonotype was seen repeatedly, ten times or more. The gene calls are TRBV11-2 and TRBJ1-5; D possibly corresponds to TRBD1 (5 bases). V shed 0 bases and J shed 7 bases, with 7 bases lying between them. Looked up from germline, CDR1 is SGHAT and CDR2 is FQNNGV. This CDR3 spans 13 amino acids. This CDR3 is CASSLEGGQPQHF. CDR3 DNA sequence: TGTGCCAGCAGCTTAGAGGGGGGGCAGCCCCAGCATTTT.

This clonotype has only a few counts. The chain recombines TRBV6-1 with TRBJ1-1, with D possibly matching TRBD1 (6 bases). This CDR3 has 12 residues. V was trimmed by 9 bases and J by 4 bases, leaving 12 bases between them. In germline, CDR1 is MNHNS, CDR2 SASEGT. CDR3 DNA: TGTGCCAGTGGGACATCCAGCACTGAAGCTTTCTTT. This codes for CASGTSSTEAFF.

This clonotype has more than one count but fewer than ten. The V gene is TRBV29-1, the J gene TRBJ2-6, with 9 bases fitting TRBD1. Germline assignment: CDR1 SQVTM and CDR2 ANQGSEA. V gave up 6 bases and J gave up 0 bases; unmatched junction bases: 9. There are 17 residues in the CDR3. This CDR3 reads CSVTPGQGTSGANVLTF. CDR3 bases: TGCAGCGTCACCCCGGGACAGGGAACCTCTGGGGCCAACGTCCTGACTTTC.

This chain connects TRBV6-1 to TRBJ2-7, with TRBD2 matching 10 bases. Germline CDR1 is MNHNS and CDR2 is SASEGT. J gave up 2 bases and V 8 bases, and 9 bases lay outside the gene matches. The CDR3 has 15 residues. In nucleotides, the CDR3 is TGTGCCAGCCCCTCGGGGACTAGCGTTACCTACGAGCAGTACTTC. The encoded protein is CASPSGTSVTYEQYF.

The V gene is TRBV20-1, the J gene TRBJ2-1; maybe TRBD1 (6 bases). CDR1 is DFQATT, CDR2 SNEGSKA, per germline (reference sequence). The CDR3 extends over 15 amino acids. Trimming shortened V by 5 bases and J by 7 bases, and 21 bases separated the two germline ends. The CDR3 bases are TGCAGTGCTGTCCCGATAGGGGTGGGGGCTAATGAGCAGTTCTTC. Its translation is CSAVPIGVGANEQFF.

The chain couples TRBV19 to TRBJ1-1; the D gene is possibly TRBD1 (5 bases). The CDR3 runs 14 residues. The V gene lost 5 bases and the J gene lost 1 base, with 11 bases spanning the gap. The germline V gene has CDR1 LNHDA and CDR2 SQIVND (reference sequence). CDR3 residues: CASSSQVGNTEAFF. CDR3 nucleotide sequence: TGTGCCAGTAGTTCACAGGTGGGGAACACTGAAGCTTTCTTT.

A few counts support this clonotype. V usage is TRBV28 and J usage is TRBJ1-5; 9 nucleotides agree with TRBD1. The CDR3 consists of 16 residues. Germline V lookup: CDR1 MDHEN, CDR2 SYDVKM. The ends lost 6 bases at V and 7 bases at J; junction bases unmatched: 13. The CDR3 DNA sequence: TGTGCCAGCAGCGACACCGGGACAGGGTCTCGGCAGCCCCAGCATTTT. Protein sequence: CASSDTGTGSRQPQHF. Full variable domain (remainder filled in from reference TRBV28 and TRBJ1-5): DVKVTQSSRYLVKRTGEKVFLECVQDMDHENMFWYRQDPGLGLRLIYFSYDVKMKEKGDIPEGYSVSREKKERFSLILESASTNQTSMYLCASSDTGTGSRQPQHFGDGTRLSIL.

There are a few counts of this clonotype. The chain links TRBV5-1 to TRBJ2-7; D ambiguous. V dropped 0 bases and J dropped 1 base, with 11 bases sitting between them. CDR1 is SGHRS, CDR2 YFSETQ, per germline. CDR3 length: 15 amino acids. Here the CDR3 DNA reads TGCGCCAGCAGCTTGGCCAACGGCGGTTCCTACGAGCAGTACTTC. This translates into CASSLANGGSYEQYF.

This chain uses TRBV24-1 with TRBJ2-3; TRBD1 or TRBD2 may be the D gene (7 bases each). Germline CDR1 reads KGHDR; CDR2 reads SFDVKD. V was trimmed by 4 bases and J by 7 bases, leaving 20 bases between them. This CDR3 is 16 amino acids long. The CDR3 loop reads CATSEFDRAGVNTQYF. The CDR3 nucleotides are TGTGCCACCAGTGAGTTTGACAGGGCGGGGGTAAATACGCAGTATTTT.

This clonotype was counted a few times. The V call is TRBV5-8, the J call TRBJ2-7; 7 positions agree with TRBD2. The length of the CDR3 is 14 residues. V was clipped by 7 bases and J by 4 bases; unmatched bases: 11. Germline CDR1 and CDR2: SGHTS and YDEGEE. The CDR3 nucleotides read TGTGCCAGCGGCCCTATGGCGGGACTATACGAGCAGTACTTC. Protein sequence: CASGPMAGLYEQYF.

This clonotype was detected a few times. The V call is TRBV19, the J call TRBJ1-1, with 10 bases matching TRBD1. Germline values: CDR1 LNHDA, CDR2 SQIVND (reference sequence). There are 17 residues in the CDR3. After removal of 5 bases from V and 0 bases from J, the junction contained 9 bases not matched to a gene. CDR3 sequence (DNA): TGTGCCAGTAGTGCCGGACGACAGGGGGCCGTGAACACTGAAGCTTTCTTT. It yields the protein CASSAGRQGAVNTEAFF.

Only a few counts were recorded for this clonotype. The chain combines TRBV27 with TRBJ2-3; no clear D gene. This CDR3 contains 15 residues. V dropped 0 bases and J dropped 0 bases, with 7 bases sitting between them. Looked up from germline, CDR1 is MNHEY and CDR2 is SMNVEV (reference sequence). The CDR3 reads CASSLSRGSTDTQYF. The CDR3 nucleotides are TGTGCCAGCAGTTTATCGCGTGGTAGCACAGATACGCAGTATTTT.

The CDR3 nucleotides are TGCGCCAGCAGCCAACCGAAGGGGGCATCCTATGGCTACACCTTC. Translated: CASSQPKGASYGYTF. The chain has TRBV4-1 and TRBJ1-2, with 7 bases lining up with TRBD1. V trimming: 2 bases; J trimming: 4 bases; junction bases outside the gene matches: 7. Germline assignment: CDR1 MGHRA and CDR2 YSYEKL. CDR3 size: 15 residues.

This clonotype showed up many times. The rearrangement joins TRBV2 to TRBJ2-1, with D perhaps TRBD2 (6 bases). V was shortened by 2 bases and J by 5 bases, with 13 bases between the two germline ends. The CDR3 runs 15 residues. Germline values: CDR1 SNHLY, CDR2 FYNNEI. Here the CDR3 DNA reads TGTGCCAGCAGTGAAATGCCGGAGGGTGACAATGAGCAGTTCTTC. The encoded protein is CASSEMPEGDNEQFF.

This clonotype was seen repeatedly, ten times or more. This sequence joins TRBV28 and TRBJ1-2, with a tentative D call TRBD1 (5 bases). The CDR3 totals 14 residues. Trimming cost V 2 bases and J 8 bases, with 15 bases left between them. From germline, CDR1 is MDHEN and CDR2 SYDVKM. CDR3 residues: CASSLIVGGRGYTF. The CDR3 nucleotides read TGTGCCAGCAGTTTAATTGTCGGGGGAAGGGGCTACACCTTC.

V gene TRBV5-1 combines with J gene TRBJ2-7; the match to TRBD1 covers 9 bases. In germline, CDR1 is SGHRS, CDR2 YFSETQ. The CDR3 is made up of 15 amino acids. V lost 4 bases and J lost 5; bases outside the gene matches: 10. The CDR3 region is CASSAGQGRTNEQYF. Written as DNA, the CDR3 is TGCGCCAGCAGCGCGGGACAGGGAAGGACTAACGAGCAGTACTTC.

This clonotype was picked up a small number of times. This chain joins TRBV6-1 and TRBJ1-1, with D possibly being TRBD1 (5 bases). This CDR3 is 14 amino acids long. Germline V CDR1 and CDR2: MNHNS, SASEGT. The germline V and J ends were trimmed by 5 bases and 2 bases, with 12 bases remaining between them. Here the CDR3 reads CASSPRQLNTEAFF. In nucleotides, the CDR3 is TGTGCCAGCAGTCCTCGACAGCTTAACACTGAAGCTTTCTTT.

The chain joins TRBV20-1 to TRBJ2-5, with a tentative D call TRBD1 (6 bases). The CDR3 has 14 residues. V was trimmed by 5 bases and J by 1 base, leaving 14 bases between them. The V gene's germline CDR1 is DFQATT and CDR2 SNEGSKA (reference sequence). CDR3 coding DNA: TGCAGTGCTTTCTTCAACAGGGCCCAAGAGACCCAGTACTTC. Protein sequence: CSAFFNRAQETQYF.

The CDR3 nucleotides read TGCAGTGCCCAAAAAACAGGGGAGCAGCCCCAGCATTTT. This translates into CSAQKTGEQPQHF. The chain uses TRBV20-1 and TRBJ1-5, with 7 bases matching TRBD1. The CDR3 has 13 amino acids. The germline V gene encodes CDR1 DFQATT and CDR2 SNEGSKA (reference sequence). Unmatched junction bases numbered 9, after V lost 6 bases and J lost 7 bases.

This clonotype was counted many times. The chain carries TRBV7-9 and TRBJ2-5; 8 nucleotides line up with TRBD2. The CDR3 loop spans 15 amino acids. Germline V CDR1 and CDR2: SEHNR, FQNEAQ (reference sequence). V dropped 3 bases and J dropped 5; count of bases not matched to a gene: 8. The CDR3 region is CASSFLRAGDETQYF. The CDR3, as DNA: TGTGCCAGCAGCTTTCTCCGAGCGGGGGACGAGACCCAGTACTTC. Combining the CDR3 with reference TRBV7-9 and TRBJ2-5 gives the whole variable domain DTGVSQNPRHKITKRGQNVTFRCDPISEHNRLYWYRQTLGQGPEFLTYFQNEAQLEKSRLLSDRFSAERPKGSFSTLEIQRTEQGDSAMYLCASSFLRAGDETQYFGPGTRLLVL.

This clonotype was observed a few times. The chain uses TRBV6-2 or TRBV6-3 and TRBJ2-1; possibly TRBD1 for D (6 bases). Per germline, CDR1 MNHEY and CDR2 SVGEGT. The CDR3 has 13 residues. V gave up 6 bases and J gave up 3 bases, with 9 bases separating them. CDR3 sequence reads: CASSGQSYNEQFF. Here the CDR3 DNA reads TGTGCCAGCAGCGGACAGAGCTACAATGAGCAGTTCTTC.

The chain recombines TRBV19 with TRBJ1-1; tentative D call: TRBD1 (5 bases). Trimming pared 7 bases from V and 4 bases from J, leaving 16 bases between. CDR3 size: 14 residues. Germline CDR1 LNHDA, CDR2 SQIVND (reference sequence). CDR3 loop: CASTMGPQVTEAFF. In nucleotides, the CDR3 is TGTGCCAGTACCATGGGACCCCAGGTCACTGAAGCTTTCTTT.

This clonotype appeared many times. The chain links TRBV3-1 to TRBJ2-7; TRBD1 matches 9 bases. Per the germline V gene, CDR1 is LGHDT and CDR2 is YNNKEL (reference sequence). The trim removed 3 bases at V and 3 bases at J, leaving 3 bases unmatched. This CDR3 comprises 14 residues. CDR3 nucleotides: TGTGCCAGCAGCCAGGTGGACAGGGGCTACGAGCAGTACTTC. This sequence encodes CASSQVDRGYEQYF.

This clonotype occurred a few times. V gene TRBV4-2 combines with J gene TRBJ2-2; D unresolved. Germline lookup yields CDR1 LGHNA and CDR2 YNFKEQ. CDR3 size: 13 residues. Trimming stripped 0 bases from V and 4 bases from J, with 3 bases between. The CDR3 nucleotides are TGTGCCAGCAGCCAAGAGGCCACCGGGGAGCTGTTTTTT. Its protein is CASSQEATGELFF.